This T cell receptor beta chain was captured by sequencing in a study of CD8+ T cells in alopecia areata. Treatment defined: oral pan-JAK inhibitor, 5-10 mg twice daily. There are 13 residues in the CDR3. Germline CDR1 and CDR2: SQVTM and ANQGSEA. RNA extraction and reverse transcription yielded cDNA as sequencing template. The table came from immunoSEQ multiplex PCR; TCRdb's copy has only in-frame clones and leaves some out. The sample includes 150,000 to 200,000 clones, roughly 64% of them seen just once. As to this clone: A read error may produce the germline difference seen at one junction end.

The sequencing here drew on CD4+ T cells sorted from blood, taken at week 24, from a patient treated with tofacitinib. The V gene is TRBV29-1, the J gene TRBJ2-7, with D unclear. This TCR derives from a human donor with alopecia areata. This CDR3 reads CSVEDKSGIEQYF. The CDR3, as DNA: TGCAGCGTCGAAGATAAGTCTGGAATCGAGCAGTACTTC.